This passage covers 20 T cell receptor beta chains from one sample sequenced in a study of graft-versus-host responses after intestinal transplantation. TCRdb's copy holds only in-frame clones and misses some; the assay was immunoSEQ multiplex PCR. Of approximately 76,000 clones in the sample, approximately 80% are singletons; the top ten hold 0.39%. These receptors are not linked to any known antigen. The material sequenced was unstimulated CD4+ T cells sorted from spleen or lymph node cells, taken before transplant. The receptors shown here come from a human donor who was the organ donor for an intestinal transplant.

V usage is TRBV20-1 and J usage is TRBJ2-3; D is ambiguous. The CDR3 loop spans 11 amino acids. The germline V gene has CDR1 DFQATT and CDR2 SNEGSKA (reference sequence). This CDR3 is CSAQGTDTQYF. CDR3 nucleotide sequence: TGCAGCGCGCAGGGCACAGATACGCAGTATTTT.

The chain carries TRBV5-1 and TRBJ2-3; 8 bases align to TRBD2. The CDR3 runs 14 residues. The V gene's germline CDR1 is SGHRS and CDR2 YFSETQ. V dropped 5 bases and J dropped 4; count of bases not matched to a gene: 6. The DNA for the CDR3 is TGCGCCAGCAGTTACGGACTAGCAGCAGATACGCAGTATTTT. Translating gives CASSYGLAADTQYF.

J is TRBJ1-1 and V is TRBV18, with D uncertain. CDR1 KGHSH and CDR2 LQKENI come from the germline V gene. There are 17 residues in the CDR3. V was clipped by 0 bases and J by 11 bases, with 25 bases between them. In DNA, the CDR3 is TGTGCCAGCTCACCACCAACGGCCGTAGGTCCGGTAGTGGAGGCTTTCTTT. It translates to CASSPPTAVGPVVEAFF.

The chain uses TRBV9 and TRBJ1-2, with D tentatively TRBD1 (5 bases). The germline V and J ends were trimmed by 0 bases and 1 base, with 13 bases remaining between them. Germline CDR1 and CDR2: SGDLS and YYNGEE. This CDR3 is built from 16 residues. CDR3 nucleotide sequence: TGTGCCAGCAGCGTAGGGCCCGGGGGGGGTAACTATGGCTACACCTTC. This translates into CASSVGPGGGNYGYTF.

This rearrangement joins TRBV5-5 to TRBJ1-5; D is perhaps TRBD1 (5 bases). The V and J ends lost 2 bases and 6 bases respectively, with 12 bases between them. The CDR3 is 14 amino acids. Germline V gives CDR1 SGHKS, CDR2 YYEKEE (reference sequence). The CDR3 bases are TGTGCCAGCAGCTTCCAGGGTTGGGGTCAGCCCCAGCATTTT. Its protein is CASSFQGWGQPQHF.

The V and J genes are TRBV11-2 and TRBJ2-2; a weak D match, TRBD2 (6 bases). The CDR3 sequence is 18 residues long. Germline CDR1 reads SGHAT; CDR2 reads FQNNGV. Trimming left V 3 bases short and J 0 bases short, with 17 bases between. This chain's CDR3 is CASSFLTLAAANTGELFF. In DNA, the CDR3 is TGTGCCAGCAGCTTCCTCACCTTAGCGGCGGCGAACACCGGGGAGCTGTTTTTT.

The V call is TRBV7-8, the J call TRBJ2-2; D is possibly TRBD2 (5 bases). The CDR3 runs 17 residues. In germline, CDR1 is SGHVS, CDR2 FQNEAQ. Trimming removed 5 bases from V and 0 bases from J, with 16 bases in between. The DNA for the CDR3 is TGTGCCAGCAGCCCCGGGTTGCGGGTAGCGAACACCGGGGAGCTGTTTTTT. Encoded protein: CASSPGLRVANTGELFF.

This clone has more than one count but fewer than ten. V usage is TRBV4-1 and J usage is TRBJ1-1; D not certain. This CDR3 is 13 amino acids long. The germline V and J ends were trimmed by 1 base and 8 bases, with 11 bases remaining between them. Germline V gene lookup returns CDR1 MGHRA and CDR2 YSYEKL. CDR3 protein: CASSQGTGGEAFF. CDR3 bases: TGCGCCAGCAGCCAAGGTACCGGCGGAGAAGCTTTCTTT.

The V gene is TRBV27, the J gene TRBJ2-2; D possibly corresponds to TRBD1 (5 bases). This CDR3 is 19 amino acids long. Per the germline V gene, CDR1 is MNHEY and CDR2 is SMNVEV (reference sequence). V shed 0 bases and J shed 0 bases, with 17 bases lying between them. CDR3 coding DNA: TGTGCCAGCAGTTTATCGATCCCCCTGCACAGGCCGAACACCGGGGAGCTGTTTTTT. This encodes CASSLSIPLHRPNTGELFF.

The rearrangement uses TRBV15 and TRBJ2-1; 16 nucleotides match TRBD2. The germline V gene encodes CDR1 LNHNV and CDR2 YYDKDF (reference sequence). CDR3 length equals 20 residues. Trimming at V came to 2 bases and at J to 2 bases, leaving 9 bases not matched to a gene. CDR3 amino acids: CATSRTKGLAGGPTYNEQFF. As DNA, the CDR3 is TGTGCCACCAGCAGAACCAAGGGACTAGCGGGGGGGCCTACCTACAATGAGCAGTTCTTC. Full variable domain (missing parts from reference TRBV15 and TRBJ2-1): DAMVIQNPRYQVTQFGKPVTLSCSQTLNHNVMYWYQQKSSQAPKLLFHYYDKDFNNEADTPDNFQSRRPNTSFCFLDIRSPGLGDTAMYLCATSRTKGLAGGPTYNEQFFGPGTRLTVL.

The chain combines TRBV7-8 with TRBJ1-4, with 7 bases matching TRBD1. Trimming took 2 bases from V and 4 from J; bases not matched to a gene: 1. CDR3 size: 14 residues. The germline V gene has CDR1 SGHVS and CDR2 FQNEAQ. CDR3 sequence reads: CASSLQGVNEKLFF. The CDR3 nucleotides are TGTGCCAGCAGCTTACAGGGGGTTAATGAAAAACTGTTTTTT.

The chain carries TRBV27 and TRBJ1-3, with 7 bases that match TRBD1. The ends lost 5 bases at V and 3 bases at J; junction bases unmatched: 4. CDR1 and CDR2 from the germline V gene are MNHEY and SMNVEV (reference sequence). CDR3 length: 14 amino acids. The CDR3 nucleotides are TGTGCCAGCAGTCCGACAGGGAGTGGAAACACCATATATTTT. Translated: CASSPTGSGNTIYF.

The CDR3 reads CASSQVRQLNTEAFF. For the CDR3, the DNA is TGTGCCAGCAGCCAAGTTAGACAGCTGAACACTGAAGCTTTCTTT. The V and J genes are TRBV4-2 and TRBJ1-1, with a tentative D call TRBD1 (5 bases). V lost 1 base to trimming and J lost 0 bases, with 9 bases between them. The CDR3 totals 15 residues. Germline V gives CDR1 LGHNA, CDR2 YNFKEQ.

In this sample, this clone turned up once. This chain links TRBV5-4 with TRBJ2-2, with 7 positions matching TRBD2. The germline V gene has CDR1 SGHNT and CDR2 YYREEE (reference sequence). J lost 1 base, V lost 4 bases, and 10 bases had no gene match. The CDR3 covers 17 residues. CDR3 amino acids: CASSPNGLAVNTGELFF. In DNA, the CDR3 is TGTGCCAGCAGCCCTAACGGCCTAGCGGTGAACACCGGGGAGCTGTTTTTT.

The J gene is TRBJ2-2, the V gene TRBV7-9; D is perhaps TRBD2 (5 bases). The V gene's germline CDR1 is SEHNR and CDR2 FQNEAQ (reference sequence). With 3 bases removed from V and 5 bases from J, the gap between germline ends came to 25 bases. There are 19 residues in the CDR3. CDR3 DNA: TGTGCCAGCAGCTTTGTTTCCCTAGCAACGGGCATACTTACCGGGGAGCTGTTTTTT. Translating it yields CASSFVSLATGILTGELFF.

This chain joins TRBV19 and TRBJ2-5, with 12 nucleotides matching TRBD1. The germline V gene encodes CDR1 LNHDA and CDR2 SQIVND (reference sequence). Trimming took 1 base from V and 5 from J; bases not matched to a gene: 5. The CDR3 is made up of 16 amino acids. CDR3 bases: TGTGCCAGTAGTATAGGAGGGACAGGGGGCGCGGAGACCCAGTACTTC. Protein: CASSIGGTGGAETQYF.

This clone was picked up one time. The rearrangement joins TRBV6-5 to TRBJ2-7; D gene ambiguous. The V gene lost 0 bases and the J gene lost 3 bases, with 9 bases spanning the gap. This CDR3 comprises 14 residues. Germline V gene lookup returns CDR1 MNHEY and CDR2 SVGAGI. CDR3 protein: CASSYSRWSYEQYV. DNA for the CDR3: TGTGCCAGCAGTTACTCACGGTGGAGCTACGAGCAGTACGTC.

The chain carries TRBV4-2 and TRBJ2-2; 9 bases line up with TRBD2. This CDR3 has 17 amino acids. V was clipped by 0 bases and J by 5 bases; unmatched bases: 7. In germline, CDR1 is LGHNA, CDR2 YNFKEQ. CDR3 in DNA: TGTGCCAGCAGCCAAGAGGGGTCTAGCGGGATTACCGGGGAGCTGTTTTTT. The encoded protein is CASSQEGSSGITGELFF.

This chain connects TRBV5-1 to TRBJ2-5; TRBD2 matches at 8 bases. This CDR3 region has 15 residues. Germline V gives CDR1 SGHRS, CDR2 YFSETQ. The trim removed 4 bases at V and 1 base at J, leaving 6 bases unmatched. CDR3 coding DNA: TGCGCCAGCAGCCGAAGGACTAGCCTCCAAGAGACCCAGTACTTC. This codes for CASSRRTSLQETQYF.

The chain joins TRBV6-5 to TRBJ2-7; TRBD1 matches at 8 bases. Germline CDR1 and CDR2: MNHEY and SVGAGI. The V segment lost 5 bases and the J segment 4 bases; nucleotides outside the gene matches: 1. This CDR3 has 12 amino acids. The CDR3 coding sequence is TGTGCCAGCAGTCGACAGGGGTACGAGCAGTACGTC. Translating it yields CASSRQGYEQYV.